The 3 T cell receptor beta chains below come from one sample, sequenced in a study of T cells in Graves' hyperthyroidism and ophthalmopathy. Amplification targeted TCR beta CDR3 regions from RNA transcripts. A first-round RT-PCR of the TCR CDR3 used the HTBI primer set. TCRdb used MiXCR to reprocess the multiplex PCR reads, holding one entry per CDR3 protein. This table has some 580,000 distinct CDR3 sequences, approximately 16% appearing once. Sequenced sample: blood. All receptors derive from a woman aged 40 to 50 with Graves' ophthalmopathy.

The chain combines TRBV7-8 with TRBJ1-5; D is uncertain. V dropped 8 bases and J dropped 0 bases, with 14 bases sitting between them. The CDR3 loop spans 15 amino acids. Germline V CDR1 and CDR2: SGHVS, FQNEAQ. The CDR3 DNA reads TGTGCCAGCGGCGCAGGCGAGTATAGCAATCAGCCCCAGCATTTT. It translates to CASGAGEYSNQPQHF.

This clonotype came up a few times. This chain connects TRBV5-5 to TRBJ1-4; D possibly corresponds to TRBD1 (6 bases). Germline-derived CDR1 and CDR2 are SGHKS and YYEKEE (reference sequence). This CDR3 is 13 amino acids long. Trimming took off 2 bases at V and 7 bases at J, with 9 bases between the two ends. CDR3 amino acids: CASSFTGIEKLFF. CDR3 bases: TGTGCCAGCAGCTTTACAGGGATTGAAAAACTGTTTTTT.

This clonotype was seen ten or more times. The chain links TRBV18 to TRBJ1-4; D may be TRBD1 (5 bases). Trimming removed 3 bases at V and 5 bases at J, with 19 bases between. Germline lookup yields CDR1 KGHSH and CDR2 LQKENI. This CDR3 comprises 17 residues. CDR3 nucleotides: TGTGCCAGCTCACCGTTACCCATCCAGGGCGGCAATGAAAAACTGTTTTTT. Translating gives CASSPLPIQGGNEKLFF.